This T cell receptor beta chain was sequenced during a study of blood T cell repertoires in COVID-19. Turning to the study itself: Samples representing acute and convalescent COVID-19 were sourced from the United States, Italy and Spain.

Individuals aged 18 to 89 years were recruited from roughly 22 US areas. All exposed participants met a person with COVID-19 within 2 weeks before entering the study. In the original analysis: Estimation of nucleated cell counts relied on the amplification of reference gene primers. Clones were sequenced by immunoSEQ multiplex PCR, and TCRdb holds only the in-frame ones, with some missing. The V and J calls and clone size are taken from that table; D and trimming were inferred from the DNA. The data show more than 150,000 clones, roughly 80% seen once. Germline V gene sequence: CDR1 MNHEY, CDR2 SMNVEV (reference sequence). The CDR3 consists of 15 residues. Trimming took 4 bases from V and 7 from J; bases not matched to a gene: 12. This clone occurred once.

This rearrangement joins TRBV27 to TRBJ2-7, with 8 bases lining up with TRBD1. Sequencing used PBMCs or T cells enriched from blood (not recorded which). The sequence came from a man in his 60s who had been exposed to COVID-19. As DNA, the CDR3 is TGTGCCAGCAGTTGGGGCAGGGGGCTTTCAAGGGAGCAGTACTTC. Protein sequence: CASSWGRGLSREQYF.